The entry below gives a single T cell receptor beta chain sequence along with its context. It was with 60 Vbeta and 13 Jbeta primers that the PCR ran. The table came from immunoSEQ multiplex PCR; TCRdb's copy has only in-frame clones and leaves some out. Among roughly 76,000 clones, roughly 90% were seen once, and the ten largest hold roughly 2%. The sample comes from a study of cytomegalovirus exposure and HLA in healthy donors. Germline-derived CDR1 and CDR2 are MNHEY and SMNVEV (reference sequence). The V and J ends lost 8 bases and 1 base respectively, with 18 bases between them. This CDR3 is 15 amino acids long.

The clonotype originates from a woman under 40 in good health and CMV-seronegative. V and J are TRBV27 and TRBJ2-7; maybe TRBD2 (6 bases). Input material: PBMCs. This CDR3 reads CASHKGLAPSYEQYF. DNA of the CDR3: TGTGCCAGCCATAAAGGCCTAGCGCCGTCCTACGAGCAGTACTTC.